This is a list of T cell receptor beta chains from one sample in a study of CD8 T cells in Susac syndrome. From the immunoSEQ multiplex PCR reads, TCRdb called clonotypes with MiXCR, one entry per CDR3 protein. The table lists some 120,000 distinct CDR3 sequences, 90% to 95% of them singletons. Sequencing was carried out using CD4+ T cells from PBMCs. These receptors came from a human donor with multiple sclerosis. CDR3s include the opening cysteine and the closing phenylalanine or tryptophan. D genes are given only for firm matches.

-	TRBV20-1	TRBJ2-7	TGCAGTGCCTCGATCGTTGAGGGAGGCGAGCAGTACTTC	CSASIVEGGEQYF
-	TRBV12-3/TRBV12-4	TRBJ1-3	TGTGCCAGCAGGGGCCATGCCCGTGGAAACACCATATATTTT	CASRGHARGNTIYF
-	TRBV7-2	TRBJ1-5	TGTGCCAGCAGCTTGAAGGGCCTCGGGTTACAGCCCCAGCATTTT	CASSLKGLGLQPQHF
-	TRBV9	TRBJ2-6	TGTGCCAGCAGCTTCCCCGGGGCTGGGGCCAACGTCCTGACTTTC	CASSFPGAGANVLTF
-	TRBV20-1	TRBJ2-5	TGCAGTGCTAGAGGGGCGGCGGCACAAGAGACCCAGTACTTC	CSARGAAAQETQYF
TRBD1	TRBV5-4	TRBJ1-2	TGTGCCAGCAGCATTCCGGGACAGGCAGGCTACACCTTC	CASSIPGQAGYTF
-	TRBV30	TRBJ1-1	TGTGCCTGGAGTAGGAACGCAGGGCGAACTGAAGCTTTCTTT	CAWSRNAGRTEAFF
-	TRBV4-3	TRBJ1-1	TGCGCCAGCAGCCAAGAGGCAGTCAATAGGAAGACTGAAGCTTTCTTT	CASSQEAVNRKTEAFF
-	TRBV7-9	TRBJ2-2	TGTGCCAGCAGCTTCGCGAACACCGGGGAGCTGTTTTTT	CASSFANTGELFF
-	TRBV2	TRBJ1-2	TGTGCCAGCAGTGAAAATTCGGGGGATCGTGGCTACACCTTC	CASSENSGDRGYTF
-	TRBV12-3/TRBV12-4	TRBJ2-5	TGTGCCAGCAGTTTGTCTGCGGTAGAGACCCAGTACTTC	CASSLSAVETQYF
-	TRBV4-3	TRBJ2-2	TGCGCCAGCAGCCAAGAATTCAGGGGCCTGACCGGGGAGCTGTTTTTT	CASSQEFRGLTGELFF
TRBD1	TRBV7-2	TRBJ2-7	TGTGCCAGCAGTCGGGACAGGGGGGCCTACGAGCAGTACTTC	CASSRDRGAYEQYF
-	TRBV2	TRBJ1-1	TGTGCCAGCAAGGTGGGGGCGAACACTGAAGCTTTCTTT	CASKVGANTEAFF
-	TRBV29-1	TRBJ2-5	TGCAGCTCCGCCGCCGGGACCTCGGGGGAGACCCAGTACTTC	CSSAAGTSGETQYF
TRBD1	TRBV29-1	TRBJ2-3	TGCAGCGTCGGACAGGGAAACGCAGATACGCAGTATTTT	CSVGQGNADTQYF
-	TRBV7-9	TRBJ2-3	TGTGCCAGCACCAACACAGATACGCAGTATTTT	CASTNTDTQYF
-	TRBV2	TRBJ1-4	TGTGCCAGCAGTGAAGCGCCGGGGGCCGGTGAAAAACTGTTTTTT	CASSEAPGAGEKLFF
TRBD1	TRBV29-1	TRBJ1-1	TGCAGCGGGGCAAACAGGGGAATGAACACTGAAGCTTTCTTT	CSGANRGMNTEAFF
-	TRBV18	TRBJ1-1	TGTGCCAGCTCACCAGGCAGGGTGGATGAAGCTTTCTTT	CASSPGRVDEAFF
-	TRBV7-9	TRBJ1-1	TGTGCCAGCAGCTTAGGGGCCGGGGGGAAGGGAGGAACTGAAGCTTTCTTT	CASSLGAGGKGGTEAFF
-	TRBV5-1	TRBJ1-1	TGCGCCAGCAGCTTGGAAGGGGCTTTTAACACTGAAGCTTTCTTT	CASSLEGAFNTEAFF
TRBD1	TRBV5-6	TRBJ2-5	TGTGCCAGCAGCTCCACTCTATTCTCACGGGACAGACAAGAGACCCAGTACTTC	CASSSTLFSRDRQETQYF
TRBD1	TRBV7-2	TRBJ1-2	TGTGCCAGCAGCTTTGGGACAGGGTTATATGGCTACACCTTC	CASSFGTGLYGYTF
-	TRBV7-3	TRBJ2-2	TGTGCCAGCAGCTTAAGCGCAGCTTCGGGGGAGCTGTTTTTT	CASSLSAASGELFF
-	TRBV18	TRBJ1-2	TGTGCCAGCTCACCTGGGAACAGGGAGAATGGCTACACCTTC	CASSPGNRENGYTF
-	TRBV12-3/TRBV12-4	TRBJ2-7	TGTGCCAGCAGTTCGGACACTTACGAGCAGTACTTC	CASSSDTYEQYF
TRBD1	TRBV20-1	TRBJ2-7	TGCAGTGCTGGGACAGGGGGAACCTACGAGCAGTACTTC	CSAGTGGTYEQYF
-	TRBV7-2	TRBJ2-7	TGTGCCAGCAGCTTTTCCGGGTTCTACGAGCAGTACTTC	CASSFSGFYEQYF
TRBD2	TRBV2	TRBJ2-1	TGTGCCAGCAGTGAAAGAGCGGGAGGGGTCAATGAGCAGTTCTTC	CASSERAGGVNEQFF
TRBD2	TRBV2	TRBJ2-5	TGTGCCAGCAGTGTCAGCGGGAGGGCCCGAGGACAAGAGACCCAGTACTTC	CASSVSGRARGQETQYF